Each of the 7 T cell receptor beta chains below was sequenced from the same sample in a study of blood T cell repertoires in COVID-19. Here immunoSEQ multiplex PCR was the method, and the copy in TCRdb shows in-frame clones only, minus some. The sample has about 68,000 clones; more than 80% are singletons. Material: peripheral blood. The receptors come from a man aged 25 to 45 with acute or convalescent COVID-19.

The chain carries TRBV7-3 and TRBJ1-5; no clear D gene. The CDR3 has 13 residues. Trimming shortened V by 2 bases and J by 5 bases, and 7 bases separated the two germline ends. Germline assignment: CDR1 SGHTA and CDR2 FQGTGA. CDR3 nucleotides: TGTGCCAGCAGCTTATGGCAGGATCAGCCCCAGCATTTT. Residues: CASSLWQDQPQHF.

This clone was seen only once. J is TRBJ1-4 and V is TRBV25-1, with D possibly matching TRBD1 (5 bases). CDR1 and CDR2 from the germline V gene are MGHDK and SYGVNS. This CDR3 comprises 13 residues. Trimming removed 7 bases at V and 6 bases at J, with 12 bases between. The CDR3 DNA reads TGTGCCAGCACAAGGGGCGGGGATGAAAAACTGTTTTTT. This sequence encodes CASTRGGDEKLFF.

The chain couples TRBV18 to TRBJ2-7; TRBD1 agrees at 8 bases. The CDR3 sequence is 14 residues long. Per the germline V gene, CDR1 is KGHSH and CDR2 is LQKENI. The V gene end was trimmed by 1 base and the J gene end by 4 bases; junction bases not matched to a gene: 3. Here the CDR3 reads CASSPRGQGYEQYF. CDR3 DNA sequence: TGTGCCAGCTCACCACGCGGACAGGGTTACGAGCAGTACTTC.

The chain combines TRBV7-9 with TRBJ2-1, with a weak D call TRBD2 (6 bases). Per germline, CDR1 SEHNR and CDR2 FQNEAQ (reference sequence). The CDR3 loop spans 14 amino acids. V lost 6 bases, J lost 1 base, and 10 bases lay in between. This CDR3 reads CASRDSGSYNEQFF. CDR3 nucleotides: TGTGCCAGCAGGGATAGCGGATCCTACAATGAGCAGTTCTTC.

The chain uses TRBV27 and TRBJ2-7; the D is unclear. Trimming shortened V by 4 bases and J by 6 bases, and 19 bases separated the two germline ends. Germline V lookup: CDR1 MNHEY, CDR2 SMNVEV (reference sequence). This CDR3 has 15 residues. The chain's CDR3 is CASSSTPQKTVEQYF. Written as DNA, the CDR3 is TGTGCCAGCAGTTCCACCCCACAGAAAACGGTCGAGCAGTACTTC.

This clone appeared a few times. In nucleotides, the CDR3 is TGTGCCAGCAGCGTAGCTAGCGGCCCCTACGAGCAGTACTTC. As protein: CASSVASGPYEQYF. The chain links TRBV9 to TRBJ2-7; 7 bases are a match to TRBD2. V was clipped by 0 bases and J by 2 bases; unmatched bases: 2. Germline CDR1 SGDLS, CDR2 YYNGEE. CDR3 size: 14 residues.

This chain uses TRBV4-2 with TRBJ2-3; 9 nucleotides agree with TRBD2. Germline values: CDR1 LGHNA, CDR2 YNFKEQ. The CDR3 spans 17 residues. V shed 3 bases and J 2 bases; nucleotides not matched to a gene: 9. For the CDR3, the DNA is TGTGCCAGCAGCCAGCGGGGGGGCGGATTCGCCACAGATACGCAGTATTTT. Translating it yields CASSQRGGGFATDTQYF.